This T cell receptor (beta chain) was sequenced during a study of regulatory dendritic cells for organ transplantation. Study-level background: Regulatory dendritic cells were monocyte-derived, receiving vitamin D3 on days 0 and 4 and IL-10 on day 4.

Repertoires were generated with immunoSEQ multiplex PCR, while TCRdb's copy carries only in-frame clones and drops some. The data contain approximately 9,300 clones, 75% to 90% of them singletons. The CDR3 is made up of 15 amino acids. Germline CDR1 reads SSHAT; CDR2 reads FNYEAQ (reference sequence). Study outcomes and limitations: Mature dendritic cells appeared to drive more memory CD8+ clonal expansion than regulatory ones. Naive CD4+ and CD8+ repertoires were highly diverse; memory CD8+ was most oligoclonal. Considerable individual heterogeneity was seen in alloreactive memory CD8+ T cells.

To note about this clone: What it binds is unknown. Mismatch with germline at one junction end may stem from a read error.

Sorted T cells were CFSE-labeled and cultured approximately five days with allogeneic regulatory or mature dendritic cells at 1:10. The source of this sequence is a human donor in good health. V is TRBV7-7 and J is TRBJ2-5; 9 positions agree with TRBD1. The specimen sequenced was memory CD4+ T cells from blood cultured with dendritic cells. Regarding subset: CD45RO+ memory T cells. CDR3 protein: CASSLGTGNQETQYF. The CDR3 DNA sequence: TGTGCTAGCAGCTTGGGGACAGGGAACCAAGAGACCCAGTACTTC.